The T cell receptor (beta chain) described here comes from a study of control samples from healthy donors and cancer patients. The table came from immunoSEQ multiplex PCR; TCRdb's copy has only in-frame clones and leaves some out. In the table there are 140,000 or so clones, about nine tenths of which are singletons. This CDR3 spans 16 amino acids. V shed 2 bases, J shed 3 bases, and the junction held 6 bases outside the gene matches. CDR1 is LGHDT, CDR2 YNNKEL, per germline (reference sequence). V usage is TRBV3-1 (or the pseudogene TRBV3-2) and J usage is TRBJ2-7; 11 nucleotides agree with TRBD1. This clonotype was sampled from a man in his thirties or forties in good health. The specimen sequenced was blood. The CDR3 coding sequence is TGTGCCAGCAGCCAAAAACGGACAGGGGGCTTCTACGAGCAGTACTTC. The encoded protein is CASSQKRTGGFYEQYF.